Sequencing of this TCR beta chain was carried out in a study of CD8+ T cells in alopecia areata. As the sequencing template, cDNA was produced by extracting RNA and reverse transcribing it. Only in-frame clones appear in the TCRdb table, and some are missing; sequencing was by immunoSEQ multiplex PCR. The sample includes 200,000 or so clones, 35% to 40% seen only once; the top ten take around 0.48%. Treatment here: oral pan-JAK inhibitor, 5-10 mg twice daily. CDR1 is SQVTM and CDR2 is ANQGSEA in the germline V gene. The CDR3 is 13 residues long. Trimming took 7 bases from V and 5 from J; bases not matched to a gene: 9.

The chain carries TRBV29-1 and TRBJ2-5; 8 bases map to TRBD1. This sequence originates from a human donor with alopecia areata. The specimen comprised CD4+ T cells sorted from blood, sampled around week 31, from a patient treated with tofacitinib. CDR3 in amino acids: CSAQPGGSETQYF. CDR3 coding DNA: TGCAGCGCGCAACCAGGGGGCTCGGAGACCCAGTACTTC.